A selection of T cell receptor beta chains follows, all from one sample in a study of blood T cell repertoires in COVID-19. The method was immunoSEQ multiplex PCR; TCRdb's version includes in-frame clones alone and lacks a portion of them. Among about 120,000 clones listed, approximately 86% were seen once. The source material was peripheral blood. These receptors were collected from a human donor in a cohort sampled during active COVID-19. Both conserved end residues are part of each CDR3. The D gene is left open where the match is weak. A row's size may be missing; if present it is once, few, many or a size class.

D gene	V gene	clone size	J gene	CDR3 protein	CDR3 DNA
TRBD1	TRBV12-3/TRBV12-4	NA	TRBJ1-1	CASTEQGYTEAFF	TGTGCCAGCACCGAACAGGGGTACACTGAAGCTTTCTTT
NA	TRBV20-1	NA	TRBJ2-1	CSAQGFNEQFF	TGCAGTGCGCAGGGGTTTAATGAGCAGTTCTTC
TRBD1	TRBV6-5	NA	TRBJ1-5	CASSTHRGLGQPQHF	TGTGCCAGCAGTACCCACAGGGGGCTCGGACAGCCCCAGCATTTT
NA	TRBV28	NA	TRBJ2-2	CASSKLAYGTGELFF	TGTGCCAGCAGTAAGCTAGCGTATGGCACCGGGGAGCTGTTTTTT
TRBD1	TRBV14	NA	TRBJ2-5	CASSPGQGEAGTQYF	TGTGCCAGCAGCCCGGGACAGGGCGAAGCGGGGACCCAGTACTTC
TRBD2	TRBV6-4	NA	TRBJ2-1	CASRITSGSWNEQFF	TGTGCCAGCCGCATAACTAGCGGGAGCTGGAATGAGCAGTTCTTC
TRBD2	TRBV29-1	NA	TRBJ2-5	CSVDPSGAPGETQYF	TGCAGCGTTGACCCTAGCGGGGCCCCTGGTGAGACCCAGTACTTC
NA	TRBV6-5	NA	TRBJ2-3	CASSYGSIADTQYF	TGTGCCAGCAGTTACGGTAGTATTGCAGATACGCAGTATTTT
TRBD1	TRBV19	few	TRBJ1-6	CASSSGTDGNSPLHF	TGTGCCAGTAGTAGCGGGACAGACGGTAATTCACCCCTCCACTTT
TRBD1	TRBV19	once	TRBJ1-5	CASSIVSGGGQPQHF	TGTGCCAGTAGTATAGTATCAGGGGGCGGTCAGCCCCAGCATTTT
NA	TRBV23-1	NA	TRBJ1-2	CASSQSSGGFGANYGYTF	TGCGCCAGCAGTCAATCGAGTGGCGGGTTCGGAGCTAACTATGGCTACACCTTC
TRBD2	TRBV7-9	NA	TRBJ2-1	CASSVPSSGRVVEQFF	TGTGCCAGCAGCGTCCCGAGTAGCGGGAGGGTTGTCGAGCAGTTCTTC
NA	TRBV29-1	NA	TRBJ2-1	CSVEGRAYNEQFF	TGCAGCGTTGAAGGGAGAGCCTACAATGAGCAGTTCTTC
NA	TRBV11-2	NA	TRBJ2-7	CASSPLTEGEQYF	TGTGCCAGCAGTCCCTTAACTGAGGGCGAGCAGTACTTC
NA	TRBV6-1	NA	TRBJ2-5	CASSERLETQYF	TGTGCCAGCAGTGAGAGGTTGGAGACCCAGTACTTC
NA	TRBV25-1	NA	TRBJ2-7	CASSGRRSLLGYEQYF	TGTGCCAGCAGTGGTAGGCGGTCCCTCCTCGGCTACGAGCAGTACTTC
TRBD1	TRBV10-3	NA	TRBJ2-1	CAISESTGQGAGNEQFF	TGTGCCATCAGTGAGTCTACAGGACAGGGGGCGGGAAATGAGCAGTTCTTC
TRBD1	TRBV5-4	NA	TRBJ1-1	CASSPFKQGSSTEAFF	TGTGCCAGCAGCCCCTTTAAACAGGGGTCGAGCACTGAAGCTTTCTTT
TRBD2	TRBV28	few	TRBJ2-2	CASNLAGVSTGELFF	TGTGCCAGCAACCTAGCGGGAGTCTCCACCGGGGAGCTGTTTTTT
TRBD1	TRBV19	once	TRBJ1-5	CASSIEGQGSSLRPQHF	TGTGCCAGTAGTATAGAAGGACAGGGGTCGTCTTTGAGGCCCCAGCATTTT
TRBD1	TRBV19	NA	TRBJ2-2	CASGRGGTGGAGELFF	TGTGCCAGTGGAAGGGGTGGCACAGGGGGTGCCGGGGAGCTGTTTTTT
NA	TRBV6-5	NA	TRBJ1-1	CASSPDRLEAFF	TGTGCCAGCAGCCCCGACAGACTTGAAGCTTTCTTT
TRBD1	TRBV19	NA	TRBJ1-2	CASTPGTGGDYGYTF	TGTGCCAGTACCCCCGGGACAGGGGGGGACTATGGCTACACCTTC
NA	TRBV11-3	NA	TRBJ1-2	CASSLEAGYGYTF	TGTGCCAGCAGCTTAGAGGCAGGATATGGCTACACCTTC
NA	TRBV7-6	NA	TRBJ1-1	CASSLAAGLGTEAFF	TGTGCCAGCAGCTTAGCGGCGGGGTTGGGGACTGAAGCTTTCTTT
TRBD2	TRBV6-5	NA	TRBJ2-2	CASSSGLARTGELFF	TGTGCCAGCAGTTCCGGACTAGCGCGAACCGGGGAGCTGTTTTTT
NA	TRBV6-5	NA	TRBJ2-7	CASSYHGRSSYEQYF	TGTGCCAGCAGTTACCACGGTAGGAGCTCCTACGAGCAGTACTTC
TRBD2	TRBV6-5	NA	TRBJ2-5	CASKGYGPGGETQYF	TGTGCCAGCAAGGGGTACGGCCCCGGGGGGGAGACCCAGTACTTC
NA	TRBV7-2	NA	TRBJ2-3	CASSSPPGGGNPDTQYF	TGTGCCAGCAGCTCCCCCCCGGGGGGCGGGAACCCAGATACGCAGTATTTT
NA	TRBV15	NA	TRBJ2-6	CATSPQREVVSGANVLTF	TGTGCCACCAGCCCTCAGAGGGAGGTGGTCTCTGGGGCCAACGTCCTGACTTTC
TRBD1	TRBV10-3	NA	TRBJ2-7	CAISESWTGKNEQYF	TGTGCCATCAGTGAGTCTTGGACAGGAAAGAACGAGCAGTACTTC
NA	TRBV28	NA	TRBJ2-7	CASSLRREQYF	TGTGCCAGCAGTCTTCGTCGCGAGCAGTACTTC
NA	TRBV25-1	NA	TRBJ1-2	CASSPDGYGYTF	TGTGCCAGCAGTCCAGATGGCTATGGCTACACCTTC
TRBD1	TRBV9	NA	TRBJ1-1	CASSGMDRDEAFF	TGTGCCAGCAGCGGGATGGACAGGGACGAAGCTTTCTTT
NA	TRBV25-1	NA	TRBJ2-5	CASSELRGQETQYF	TGTGCCAGCAGTGAATTGAGGGGGCAAGAGACCCAGTACTTC
TRBD1	TRBV9	once	TRBJ1-5	CASSHTGENQPQHF	TGTGCCAGCAGCCATACAGGGGAGAATCAGCCCCAGCATTTT
TRBD1	TRBV7-3	NA	TRBJ2-2	CASSSPPGQGSNGELFF	TGTGCCAGCAGCTCCCCACCGGGACAGGGTTCAAACGGGGAGCTGTTTTTT
NA	TRBV14	NA	TRBJ2-2	CASSQVQGIGELFF	TGTGCCAGCAGCCAAGTTCAGGGCATTGGGGAGCTGTTTTTT
NA	TRBV2	NA	TRBJ2-7	CASMRSGSSYEQYF	TGTGCCAGCATGCGAAGCGGCAGCTCCTACGAGCAGTACTTC
NA	TRBV11-3	NA	TRBJ2-7	CASSLVKHTGSYEQYF	TGTGCCAGCAGCTTAGTCAAACATACAGGGTCCTACGAGCAGTACTTC